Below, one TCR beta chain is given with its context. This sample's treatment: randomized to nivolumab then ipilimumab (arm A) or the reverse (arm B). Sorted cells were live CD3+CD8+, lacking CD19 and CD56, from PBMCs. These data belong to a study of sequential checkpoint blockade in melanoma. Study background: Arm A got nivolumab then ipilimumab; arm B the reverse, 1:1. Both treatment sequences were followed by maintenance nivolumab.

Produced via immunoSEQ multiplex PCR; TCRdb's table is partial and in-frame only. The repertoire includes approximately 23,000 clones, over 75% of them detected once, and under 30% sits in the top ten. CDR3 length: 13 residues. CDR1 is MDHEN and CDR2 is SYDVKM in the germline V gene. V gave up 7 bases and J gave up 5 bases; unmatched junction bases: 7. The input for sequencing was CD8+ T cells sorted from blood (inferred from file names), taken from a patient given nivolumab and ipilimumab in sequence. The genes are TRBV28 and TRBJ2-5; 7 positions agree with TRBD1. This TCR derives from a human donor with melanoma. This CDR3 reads CASIQQGWETQYF. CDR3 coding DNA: TGTGCCAGCATCCAACAGGGGTGGGAGACCCAGTACTTC. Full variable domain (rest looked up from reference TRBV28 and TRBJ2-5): DVKVTQSSRYLVKRTGEKVFLECVQDMDHENMFWYRQDPGLGLRLIYFSYDVKMKEKGDIPEGYSVSREKKERFSLILESASTNQTSMYLCASIQQGWETQYFGPGTRLLVL.